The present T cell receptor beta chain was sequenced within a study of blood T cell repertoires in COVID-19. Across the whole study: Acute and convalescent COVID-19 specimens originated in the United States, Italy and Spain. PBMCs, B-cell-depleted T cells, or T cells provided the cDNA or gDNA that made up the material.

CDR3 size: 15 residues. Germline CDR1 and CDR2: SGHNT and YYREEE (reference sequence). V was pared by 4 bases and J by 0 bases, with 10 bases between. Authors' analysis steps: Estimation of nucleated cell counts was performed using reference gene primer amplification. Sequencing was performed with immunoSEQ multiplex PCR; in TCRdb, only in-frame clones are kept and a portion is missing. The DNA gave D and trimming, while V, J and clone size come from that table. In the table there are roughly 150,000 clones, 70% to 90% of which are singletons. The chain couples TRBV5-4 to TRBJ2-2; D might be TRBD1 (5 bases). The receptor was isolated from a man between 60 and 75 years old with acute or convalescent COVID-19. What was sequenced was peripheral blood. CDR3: CASSLQGTNTGELFF. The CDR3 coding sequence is TGTGCCAGCAGCCTGCAGGGCACGAACACCGGGGAGCTGTTTTTT.